These 20 T cell receptor beta chains were sequenced from one sample in a study of beta chain features in type 1 diabetes. Sequenced material consisted of expressed TCRB transcripts (all of the isolated RNA was reverse transcribed). Sequencing used immunoSEQ multiplex PCR; TCRdb keeps in-frame clones, though not all of them. Of about 150,000 clones in the sample, around 10% were seen once. The sequencing sample was made of central memory CD4+ T cells from blood. The origin of the receptors is a man aged 18 to 30 in good health.

In this sample, this clone turned up a few times. The chain uses TRBV28 and TRBJ2-7; D perhaps matches TRBD2 (5 bases). Germline loops: CDR1 MDHEN, CDR2 SYDVKM. CDR3 length: 12 amino acids. V was clipped by 3 bases and J by 7 bases, with 10 bases between them. CDR3 residues: CASSLRVGEQYF. Written as DNA, the CDR3 is TGTGCCAGCAGTTTGAGGGTAGGAGAGCAGTACTTC.

This clone was observed a few times. CDR3 residues: CASSQVGTSPYEQYF. The CDR3 DNA sequence: TGCGCCAGCAGCCAAGTGGGGACTAGCCCCTACGAGCAGTACTTC. This chain uses TRBV4-1 with TRBJ2-7, with 9 bases aligning to TRBD2. Germline assignment: CDR1 MGHRA and CDR2 YSYEKL. This CDR3 comprises 15 residues. V gave up 1 base and J gave up 2 bases; unmatched junction bases: 3.

This clone came up a few times. The CDR3 is CSVREEKEQFF. In DNA form, the CDR3 reads TGCAGCGTTCGAGAGGAGAAGGAGCAGTTCTTC. The chain is built from TRBV29-1 and TRBJ2-1, with unresolved D. The CDR3 extends over 11 amino acids. The V gene lost 5 bases and the J gene lost 10 bases, with 12 bases spanning the gap. Germline V gene data show CDR1 as SQVTM and CDR2 as ANQGSEA.

In this sample, this clone turned up a few times. The chain uses TRBV2 and TRBJ2-3, with 10 bases that match TRBD2. This CDR3 contains 15 residues. With V trimmed by 6 bases and J by 0 bases, 3 bases remained unmatched. CDR1 is SNHLY and CDR2 is FYNNEI in the germline V gene. In DNA, the CDR3 is TGTGCCAGCAGCGAGGGACTAGCGAGCACAGATACGCAGTATTTT. It codes for CASSEGLASTDTQYF.

The gene calls are TRBV29-1 and TRBJ2-6; 8 nucleotides match TRBD1. J lost 2 bases, V lost 7 bases, and 1 base had no gene match. Germline assignment: CDR1 SQVTM and CDR2 ANQGSEA. The CDR3 is made up of 13 amino acids. The CDR3 loop reads CSATGAGANVLTF. The CDR3 nucleotides read TGCAGCGCGACAGGGGCTGGGGCCAACGTCCTGACTTTC.

Worth noting for this clone: At the DNA level, this CDR3 is encoded by other sequences in the same sample as well. The chain couples TRBV10-3 to TRBJ1-2; possibly TRBD1 for D (6 bases). V was clipped by 3 bases and J by 8 bases, with 10 bases between them. The CDR3 is made up of 12 amino acids. Germline assignment: CDR1 ENHRY and CDR2 SYGVKD. CDR3 nucleotides: TGTGCCATCAGTGAACAGGGAGACGGCTACACCTTC. Protein product: CAISEQGDGYTF.

The chain is built from TRBV7-8 and TRBJ1-1, with D perhaps matching TRBD1 (5 bases). CDR3 size: 17 residues. Trimming stripped 2 bases from V and 1 base from J, with 17 bases between. The V gene's germline CDR1 is SGHVS and CDR2 FQNEAQ. Here the CDR3 reads CASSLRAAGRGNTEAFF. CDR3 coding DNA: TGTGCCAGCAGCTTACGGGCTGCGGGAAGGGGGAACACTGAAGCTTTCTTT.

V and J are TRBV5-1 and TRBJ2-2, with TRBD1 matching 8 bases. The CDR3 is 15 amino acids. Germline V CDR1 and CDR2: SGHRS, YFSETQ. The V segment lost 3 bases and the J segment 5 bases; nucleotides outside the gene matches: 6. The DNA of the CDR3 is TGCGCCAGCAGCTCGACAGGGGATAAAACCGGGGAGCTGTTTTTT. Protein: CASSSTGDKTGELFF.

The CDR3 DNA is TGTGCCAGCAGCGCCCTACAGGGCGGCGAGCAGTACTTC. Residues: CASSALQGGEQYF. This rearrangement joins TRBV9 to TRBJ2-7, with D possibly TRBD1 on 6 matching bases. V lost 3 bases and J lost 6, with 13 bases in between. The V gene's germline CDR1 is SGDLS and CDR2 YYNGEE. The CDR3 extends over 13 amino acids.

This clone has a handful of counts. This sequence joins TRBV6-1 and TRBJ2-1, with D maybe TRBD2 (5 bases). The CDR3 sequence is 17 residues long. Germline CDR1 is MNHNS and CDR2 is SASEGT. V gave up 3 bases and J gave up 0 bases, with 15 bases separating them. The CDR3 DNA reads as TGTGCCAGCAGTGAGGGAATTGGGAGTATCTCCTACAATGAGCAGTTCTTC. Translated, it gives CASSEGIGSISYNEQFF.

About this clone itself: This sample includes further DNA sequences coding for the same CDR3. J is TRBJ2-1 and V is TRBV5-1; TRBD2 matches 8 bases. The germline V gene has CDR1 SGHRS and CDR2 YFSETQ. V shed 3 bases, J shed 2 bases, and the junction held 4 bases outside the gene matches. This CDR3 is built from 15 residues. This CDR3 reads CASSSAGGTYNEQFF. The DNA of the CDR3 is TGCGCCAGCAGCTCCGCGGGAGGCACCTACAATGAGCAGTTCTTC.

This clone came up many times. The rearrangement uses TRBV4-2 and TRBJ2-5; D call uncertain. Germline V gene sequence: CDR1 LGHNA, CDR2 YNFKEQ. V shed 0 bases and J shed 5 bases, with 7 bases lying between them. The length of the CDR3 is 13 residues. The CDR3 here is CASSQEHGETQYF. CDR3 coding DNA: TGTGCCAGCAGCCAAGAGCACGGGGAGACCCAGTACTTC.

This clone was seen a few times. The V and J genes are TRBV27 and TRBJ2-4, with D possibly TRBD2 on 6 matching bases. The CDR3 sequence is 19 residues long. CDR1 and CDR2 from the germline V gene are MNHEY and SMNVEV (reference sequence). The V gene lost 2 bases and the J gene lost 1 base, with 21 bases spanning the gap. The CDR3 reads CASSLNGRGVDSAKNIQYF. The CDR3 DNA reads TGTGCCAGCAGTTTAAACGGGAGAGGGGTAGATTCGGCCAAAAACATTCAGTACTTC.

The sample holds a few counts of this clone. The V call is TRBV10-3, the J call TRBJ2-3, with 11 positions matching TRBD2. The CDR3 contains 14 residues. The germline CDR1 and CDR2 sequences are ENHRY and SYGVKD. Losses at the gene ends were 6 bases for V and 1 base for J; bases not matched to a gene: 0. For the CDR3, the DNA is TGTGCCATCAGGACTAGCGGGGGCACAGATACGCAGTATTTT. Translation: CAIRTSGGTDTQYF.

A few counts support this clone. V is TRBV9 and J is TRBJ1-2; 8 positions match TRBD1. The CDR3 length is 15 residues. Germline CDR1 SGDLS, CDR2 YYNGEE. Trimming took 4 bases from V and 5 from J; bases not matched to a gene: 10. CDR3 protein: CASSPGQGGGYGYTF. The DNA for the CDR3 is TGTGCCAGCAGCCCTGGACAGGGAGGTGGATATGGCTACACCTTC.

The J gene is TRBJ1-2, the V gene TRBV6-6; no clear D. Between the trimmed V and J ends, which lost 5 bases and 4 bases, there was a span of 17 bases. Germline assignment: CDR1 MNHNY and CDR2 SVGAGI (reference sequence). The CDR3 consists of 15 residues. For the CDR3, the DNA is TGTGCCAGCAGTCTAACCGACGGAAAACTCTATGGCTACACCTTC. Its translation is CASSLTDGKLYGYTF.

The table lists this clone with a few counts. The gene calls are TRBV5-1 and TRBJ2-4; TRBD1 is a possible D gene (6 bases). V lost 0 bases and J lost 0, with 13 bases in between. The CDR3 has 17 amino acids. Germline V gene lookup returns CDR1 SGHRS and CDR2 YFSETQ. The CDR3 is CASSLGAGTLAKNIQYF. The DNA of the CDR3 is TGCGCCAGCAGCTTGGGAGCCGGGACACTAGCCAAAAACATTCAGTACTTC.

This rearrangement joins TRBV25-1 to TRBJ2-5; the match to TRBD2 covers 9 bases. Germline assignment: CDR1 MGHDK and CDR2 SYGVNS. The CDR3 contains 15 residues. V lost 5 bases, J lost 1 base, and 5 bases stayed unmatched. The DNA of the CDR3 is TGTGCCAGCAGTTATCCGGGACTAGCCCAAGAGACCCAGTACTTC. This translates into CASSYPGLAQETQYF.

The rearrangement uses TRBV5-1 and TRBJ2-1; D is perhaps TRBD2 (5 bases). CDR3 size: 17 residues. V gave up 0 bases and J gave up 5 bases, with 18 bases separating them. Germline V lookup: CDR1 SGHRS, CDR2 YFSETQ. CDR3 loop: CASSLDRHAGMNNEQFF. The CDR3 DNA is TGCGCCAGCAGCTTGGACCGACATGCGGGCATGAACAATGAGCAGTTCTTC.

A few counts support this clone. The rearrangement uses TRBV7-2 and TRBJ2-7; either TRBD1 or TRBD2 may supply D (6 bases each). The germline V gene has CDR1 SGHTA and CDR2 FQGNSA. V lost 3 bases, J lost 1 base, and 16 bases lay in between. The CDR3 spans 16 residues. The CDR3 loop reads CASSLVGGSSSYEQYF. CDR3 DNA sequence: TGTGCCAGCAGCTTGGTAGGGGGGAGTTCGTCCTACGAGCAGTACTTC.